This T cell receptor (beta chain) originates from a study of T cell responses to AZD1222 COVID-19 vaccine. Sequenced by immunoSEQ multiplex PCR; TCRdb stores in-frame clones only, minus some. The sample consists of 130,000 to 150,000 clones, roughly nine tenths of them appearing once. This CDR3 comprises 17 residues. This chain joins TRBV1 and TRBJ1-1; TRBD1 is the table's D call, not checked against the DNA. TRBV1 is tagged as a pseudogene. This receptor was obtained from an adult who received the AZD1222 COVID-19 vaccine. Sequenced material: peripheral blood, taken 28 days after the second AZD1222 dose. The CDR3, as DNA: TGCACCAGCAGCCAAGAGAATCGAGGACAGGGGAAAAGGTTGGCTTTCTTT. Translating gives CTSSQENRGQGKRLAFF.